This T cell receptor (beta chain) was identified in a study of T cells in Graves' hyperthyroidism and ophthalmopathy. Study context: Peripheral blood was secured at the point of initial diagnosis, before any treatment. Findings and limits, study-wide: Blood samples included most of the expanded thyroid clonotypes exceeding 0.001.

Graves' hyperthyroidism is called stable when ophthalmopathy does not progress within 18 months. Uncontrolled infection, other autoimmune disease, pregnancy or lactation barred patients from enrollment. RNA transcripts were the template for amplifying TCR beta CDR3 regions. The primer set for the first-round RT-PCR of the TCR CDR3 was HTBI. TCRdb re-analysed the multiplex PCR reads in MiXCR, keeping a single row per CDR3 protein. The sample includes fewer than 850,000 distinct CDR3 sequences, around a sixth of them seen just once. There are 13 residues in the CDR3. J lost 3 bases, V lost 8 bases, and 4 bases had no gene match. The V gene's germline CDR1 is MNHNS and CDR2 SASEGT. This clonotype has only a few counts. The antigen remains unidentified.

The sequenced sample was blood. This sequence was found in a man aged 45-65 years with Graves' hyperthyroidism. This sequence joins TRBV6-1 and TRBJ2-7; 10 bases map to TRBD2. The CDR3 loop is CASVQREGYEQYF. The CDR3, as DNA: TGTGCCAGCGTCCAGCGGGAGGGCTACGAGCAGTACTTC.